This TCR beta chain was sequenced in a study of T cells after yellow fever vaccination. Study context: Each low-cell-number fraction was prepared by means of SMART-Seq v4 Ultra Low Input. Study results and limitations: The study re-detected most primary-vaccination clones after the booster (roughly 95% CD4, almost 90% CD8).

TCRdb reprocessed the 5' RACE reads via MiXCR and lists one record per CDR3 protein. The profile shows hundreds of thousands of distinct CDR3 sequences, about an eighth of them singletons. Details on this clonotype: Its antigen is undetermined.

V gave up 5 bases and J gave up 8 bases; unmatched junction bases: 8. The CDR3 runs 14 residues. Per the germline V gene, CDR1 is SGHTA and CDR2 is FQGNSA. J is TRBJ1-2 and V is TRBV7-2; 10 positions agree with TRBD1. Material: CD4+ T cells sorted from PBMCs, obtained 15 days after the yellow fever booster vaccination. This sequence originates from a man between 18 and 29 years old who received the YFV17D yellow fever vaccine. The CDR3 nucleotides read TGTGCCAGCAGCCCCCGCCGGGGACAGGGGGGCTACACCTTC. Amino acids: CASSPRRGQGGYTF.